Below are 3 T cell receptor beta chains sequenced from a single sample in a study of T cells after yellow fever vaccination. TCRdb redid the calling of the 5' RACE reads with MiXCR, one entry per CDR3 protein. The repertoire holds 120,000 or so distinct CDR3 sequences, roughly 8.2% seen once, with 40% in the top ten. The sample was CD8+ T cells sorted from PBMCs, taken on the day of the yellow fever booster vaccination. The source is a man aged 18 to 30 who received the YFV17D yellow fever vaccine.

This clonotype was seen only a few times. The V and J genes are TRBV5-1 and TRBJ2-5; D call uncertain. This CDR3 spans 15 amino acids. The germline V and J ends were trimmed by 1 base and 5 bases, with 15 bases remaining between them. Germline V CDR1 and CDR2: SGHRS, YFSETQ. CDR3 region: CASSLRPAPTETQYF. CDR3 bases: TGCGCCAGCAGCTTGAGGCCCGCGCCCACTGAGACCCAGTACTTC. The whole variable domain, remainder taken from reference TRBV5-1 and TRBJ2-5, is KAGVTQTPRYLIKTRGQQVTLSCSPISGHRSVSWYQQTPGQGLQFLFEYFSETQRNKGNFPGRFSGRQFSNSRSEMNVSTLELGDSALYLCASSLRPAPTETQYFGPGTRLLVL.

A few counts support this clonotype. This chain uses TRBV2 with TRBJ2-7; the D gene is possibly TRBD2 (5 bases). This CDR3 is built from 15 residues. V dropped 6 bases and J dropped 6 bases, with 21 bases sitting between them. Germline CDR1 and CDR2: SNHLY and FYNNEI. The CDR3 loop reads CASRPRQGSGGEQYV. DNA of the CDR3: TGTGCCAGCAGACCCAGACAAGGGTCCGGAGGCGAGCAGTACGTC.

The chain carries TRBV5-4 and TRBJ2-1, with a tentative D call TRBD2 (5 bases). V was clipped by 2 bases and J by 3 bases, with 9 bases between them. This CDR3 spans 14 amino acids. Germline V gene data show CDR1 as SGHNT and CDR2 as YYREEE (reference sequence). CDR3 amino acids: CASSFDRGYNEQFF. The DNA for the CDR3 is TGTGCCAGCAGCTTTGATCGGGGCTACAATGAGCAGTTCTTC.